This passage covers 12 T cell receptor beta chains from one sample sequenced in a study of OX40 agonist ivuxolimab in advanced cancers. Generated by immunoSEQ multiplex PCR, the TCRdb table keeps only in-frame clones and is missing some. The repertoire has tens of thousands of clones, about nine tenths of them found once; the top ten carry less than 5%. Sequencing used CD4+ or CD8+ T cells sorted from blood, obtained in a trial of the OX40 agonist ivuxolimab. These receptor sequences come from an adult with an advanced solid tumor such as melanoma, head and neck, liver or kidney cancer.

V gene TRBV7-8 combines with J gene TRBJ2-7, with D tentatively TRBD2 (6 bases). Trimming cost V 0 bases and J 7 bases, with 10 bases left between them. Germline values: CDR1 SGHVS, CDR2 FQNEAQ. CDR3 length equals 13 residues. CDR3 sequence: CASSLARDREQYF. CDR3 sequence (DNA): TGTGCCAGCAGCTTAGCGCGGGACCGTGAGCAGTACTTC.

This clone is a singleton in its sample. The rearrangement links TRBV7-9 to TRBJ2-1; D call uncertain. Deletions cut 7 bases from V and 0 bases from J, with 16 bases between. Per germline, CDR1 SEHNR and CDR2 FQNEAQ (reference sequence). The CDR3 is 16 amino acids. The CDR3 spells CASTPSQAYSYNEQFF. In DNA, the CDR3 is TGTGCCAGCACCCCCAGCCAGGCCTACTCCTACAATGAGCAGTTCTTC.

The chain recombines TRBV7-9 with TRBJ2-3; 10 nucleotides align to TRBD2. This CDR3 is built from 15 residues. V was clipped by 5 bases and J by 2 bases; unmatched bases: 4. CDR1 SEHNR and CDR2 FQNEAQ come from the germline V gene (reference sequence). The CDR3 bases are TGTGCCAGCAGCCCAGGGACTAGCGACACAGATACGCAGTATTTT. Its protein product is CASSPGTSDTDTQYF.

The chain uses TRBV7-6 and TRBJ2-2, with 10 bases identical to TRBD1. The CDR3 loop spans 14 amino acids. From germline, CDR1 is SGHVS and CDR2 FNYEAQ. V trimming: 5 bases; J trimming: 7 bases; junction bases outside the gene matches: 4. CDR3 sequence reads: CASSLTGGGGELFF. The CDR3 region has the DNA TGTGCCAGCAGCCTGACAGGGGGCGGCGGGGAGCTGTTTTTT.

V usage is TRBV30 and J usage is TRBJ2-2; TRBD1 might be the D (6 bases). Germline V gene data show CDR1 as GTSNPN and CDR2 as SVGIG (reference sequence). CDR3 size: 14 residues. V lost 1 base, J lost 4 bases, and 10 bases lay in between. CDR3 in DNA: TGTGCCTGGAGTGCCGGGACAAGCACCGGGGAGCTGTTTTTT. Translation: CAWSAGTSTGELFF. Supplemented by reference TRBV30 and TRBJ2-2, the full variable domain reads SQTIHQWPATLVQPVGSPLSLECTVEGTSNPNLYWYRQAAGRGLQLLFYSVGIGQISSEVPQNLSASRPQDRQFILSSKKLLLSDSGFYLCAWSAGTSTGELFFGEGSRLTVL.

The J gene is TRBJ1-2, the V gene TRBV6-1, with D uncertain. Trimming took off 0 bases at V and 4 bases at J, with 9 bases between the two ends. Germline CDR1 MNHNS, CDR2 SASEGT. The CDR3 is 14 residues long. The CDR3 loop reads CASSEALRGYGYTF. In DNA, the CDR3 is TGTGCCAGCAGTGAAGCGCTTCGAGGCTATGGCTACACCTTC.

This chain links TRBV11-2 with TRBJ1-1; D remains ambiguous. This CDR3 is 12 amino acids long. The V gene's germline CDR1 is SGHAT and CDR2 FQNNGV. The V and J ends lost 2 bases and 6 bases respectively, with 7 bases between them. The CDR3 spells CASSLPFAEAFF. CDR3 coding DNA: TGTGCCAGCAGCTTACCATTCGCTGAAGCTTTCTTT.

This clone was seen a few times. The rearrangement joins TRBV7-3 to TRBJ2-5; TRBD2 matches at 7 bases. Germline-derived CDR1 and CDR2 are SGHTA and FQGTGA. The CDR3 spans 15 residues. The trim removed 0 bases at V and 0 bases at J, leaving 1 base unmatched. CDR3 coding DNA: TGTGCCAGCAGCTTAACTAGCGGGTACCAAGAGACCCAGTACTTC. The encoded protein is CASSLTSGYQETQYF.

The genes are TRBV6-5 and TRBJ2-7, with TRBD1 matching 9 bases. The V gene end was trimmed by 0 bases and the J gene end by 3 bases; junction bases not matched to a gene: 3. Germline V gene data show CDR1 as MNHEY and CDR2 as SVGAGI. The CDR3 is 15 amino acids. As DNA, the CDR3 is TGTGCCAGCAGTTACTCAAGGGACAGGGACTACGAGCAGTACTTC. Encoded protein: CASSYSRDRDYEQYF.

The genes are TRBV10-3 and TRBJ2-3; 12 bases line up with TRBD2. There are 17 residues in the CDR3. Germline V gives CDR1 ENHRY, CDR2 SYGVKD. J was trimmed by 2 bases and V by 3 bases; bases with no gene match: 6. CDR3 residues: CAISEGLAGTFTDTQYF. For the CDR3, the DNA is TGTGCCATCAGTGAAGGACTAGCGGGGACGTTCACAGATACGCAGTATTTT.

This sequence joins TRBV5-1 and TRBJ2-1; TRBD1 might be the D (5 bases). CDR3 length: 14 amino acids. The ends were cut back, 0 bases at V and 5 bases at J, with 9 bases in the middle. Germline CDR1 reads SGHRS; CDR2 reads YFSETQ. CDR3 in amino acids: CASSLGGLNNEQFF. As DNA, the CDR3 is TGCGCCAGCAGCTTGGGGGGCCTGAACAATGAGCAGTTCTTC.

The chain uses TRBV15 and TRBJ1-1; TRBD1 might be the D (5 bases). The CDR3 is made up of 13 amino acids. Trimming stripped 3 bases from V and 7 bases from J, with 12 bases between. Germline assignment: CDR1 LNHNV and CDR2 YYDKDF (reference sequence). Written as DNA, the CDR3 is TGTGCCACCAGCAGCGGGGGGACGAATGAAGCTTTCTTT. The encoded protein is CATSSGGTNEAFF.